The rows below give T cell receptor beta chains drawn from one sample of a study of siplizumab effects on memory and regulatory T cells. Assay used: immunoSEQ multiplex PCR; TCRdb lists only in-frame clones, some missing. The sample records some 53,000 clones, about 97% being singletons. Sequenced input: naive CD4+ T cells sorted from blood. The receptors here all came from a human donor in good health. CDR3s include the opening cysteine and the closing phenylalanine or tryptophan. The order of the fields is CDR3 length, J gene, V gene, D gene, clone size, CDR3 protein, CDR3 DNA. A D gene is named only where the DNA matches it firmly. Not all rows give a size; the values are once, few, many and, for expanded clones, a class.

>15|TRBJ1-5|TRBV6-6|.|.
CASSYSTASNQPQHF
TGTGCCAGCAGTTACTCGACGGCCAGTAATCAGCCCCAGCATTTT
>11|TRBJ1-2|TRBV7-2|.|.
CASSFNGGYTF
TGTGCCAGCAGCTTCAATGGGGGCTACACCTTC
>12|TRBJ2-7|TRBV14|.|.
CASSQRTGEQYF
TGTGCCAGCAGCCAAAGGACCGGAGAGCAGTACTTC
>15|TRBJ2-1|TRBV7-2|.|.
CASSSGRSSYNEQFF
TGTGCCAGCAGCTCGGGACGGAGCTCCTACAATGAGCAGTTCTTC
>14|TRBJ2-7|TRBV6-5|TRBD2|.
CASTERESRYEQYF
TGTGCCAGCACCGAGCGGGAGAGTCGCTACGAGCAGTACTTC
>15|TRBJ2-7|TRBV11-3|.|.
CASSPPRGRDYEQYF
TGTGCCAGCAGCCCCCCCAGGGGACGCGACTACGAGCAGTACTTC
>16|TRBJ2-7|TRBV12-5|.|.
CASGLVLTLSSYEQYF
TGTGCTAGTGGTTTGGTACTGACGTTGAGCTCCTACGAGCAGTACTTC
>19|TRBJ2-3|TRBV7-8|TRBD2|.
CASSLRFFGTSGSTDTQYF
TGTGCCAGCAGCTTGCGGTTCTTCGGGACTAGCGGGAGTACAGATACGCAGTATTTT
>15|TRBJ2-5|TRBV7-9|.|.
CASSLRVPSQETQYF
TGTGCCAGCAGCTTAAGGGTACCTTCTCAAGAGACCCAGTACTTC
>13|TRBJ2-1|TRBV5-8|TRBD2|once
CASSIHRGVEQFF
TGTGCCAGCAGTATCCATCGGGGGGTTGAGCAGTTCTTC
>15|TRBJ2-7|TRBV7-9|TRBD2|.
CASTPEGRVWNEQYF
TGTGCCAGCACACCCGAAGGGAGGGTCTGGAACGAGCAGTACTTC
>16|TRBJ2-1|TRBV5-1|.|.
CASSLASGPLFFEQFF
TGCGCCAGCAGCTTGGCATCGGGCCCCCTCTTCTTTGAGCAGTTCTTC
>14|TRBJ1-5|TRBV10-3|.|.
CAISESRGNQPQHF
TGTGCCATCAGTGAGTCGAGAGGCAATCAGCCCCAGCATTTT
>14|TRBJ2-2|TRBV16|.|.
CASSQLGSGGELFF
TGTGCCAGCAGCCAGCTCGGAAGCGGCGGGGAGCTGTTTTTT
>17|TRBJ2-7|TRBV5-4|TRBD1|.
CASSSGQGRDRAGEQYF
TGTGCCAGCAGCTCGGGACAGGGGAGGGACCGTGCGGGGGAGCAGTACTTC
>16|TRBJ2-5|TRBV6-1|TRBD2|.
CASSEAGGRFIETQYF
TGTGCCAGCAGTGAAGCGGGCGGGAGATTTATAGAGACCCAGTACTTC
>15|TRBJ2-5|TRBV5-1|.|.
CASSLHAKQRETQYF
TGCGCCAGCAGCTTGCACGCCAAACAGAGGGAGACCCAGTACTTC
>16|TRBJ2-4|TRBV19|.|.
CASSSGGALAKNIQYF
TGTGCCAGTAGTAGTGGGGGAGCCTTAGCCAAAAACATTCAGTACTTC
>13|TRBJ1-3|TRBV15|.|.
CATSRVIGNTIYF
TGTGCCACCAGCAGGGTGATTGGAAACACCATATATTTT
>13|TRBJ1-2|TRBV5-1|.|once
CASSLEVNYGYTF
TGCGCCAGCAGCTTGGAGGTTAACTATGGCTACACCTTC
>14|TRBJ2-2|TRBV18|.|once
CASSPGLNTGELFF
TGTGCCAGCTCACCGGGACTTAACACCGGGGAGCTGTTTTTT
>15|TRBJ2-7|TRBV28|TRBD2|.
CASIPGTSGFYEQYF
TGTGCCAGCATCCCCGGGACTAGCGGTTTCTACGAGCAGTACTTC
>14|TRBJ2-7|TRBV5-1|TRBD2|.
CASSLGRAIAEQYF
TGCGCCAGCAGCCTCGGGAGGGCCATCGCCGAGCAGTACTTC
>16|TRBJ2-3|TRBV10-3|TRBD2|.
CAISEGTSGGVGTQYF
TGTGCCATCAGTGAGGGGACTAGCGGGGGAGTGGGTACGCAGTATTTT
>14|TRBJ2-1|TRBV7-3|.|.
CASRLSGASPEQFF
TGTGCCAGCAGGTTAAGTGGGGCATCCCCTGAGCAGTTCTTC
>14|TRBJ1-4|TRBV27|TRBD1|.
CASSLRGGNEKLFF
TGTGCCAGCAGTCTCAGGGGGGGAAATGAAAAACTGTTTTTT
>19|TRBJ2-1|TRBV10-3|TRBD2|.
CAISDPKGTSGTSYNEQFF
TGTGCCATCAGTGACCCGAAGGGGACTAGCGGGACATCCTACAATGAGCAGTTCTTC
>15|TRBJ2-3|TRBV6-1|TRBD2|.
CASHRALAGTDTQYF
TGTGCCAGCCATAGAGCGCTAGCGGGCACAGATACGCAGTATTTT
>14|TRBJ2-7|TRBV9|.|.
CASSVGGVSYEQYF
TGTGCCAGCAGCGTGGGTGGAGTATCCTACGAGCAGTACTTC
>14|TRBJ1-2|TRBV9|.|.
CASNDEEKANGYTF
TGTGCCAGCAATGATGAAGAAAAGGCCAATGGCTACACCTTC
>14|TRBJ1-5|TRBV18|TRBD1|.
CASSLQGGNQPQHF
TGTGCCAGCTCATTACAGGGGGGCAATCAGCCCCAGCATTTT
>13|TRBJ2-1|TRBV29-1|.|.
CSVEVGAGNEQFF
TGCAGCGTTGAGGTGGGGGCGGGGAATGAGCAGTTCTTC
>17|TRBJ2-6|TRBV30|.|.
CAWSRQGSPSGANVLTF
TGTGCCTGGAGTCGGCAGGGCTCCCCCTCTGGGGCCAACGTCCTGACTTTC
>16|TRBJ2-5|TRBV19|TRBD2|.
CASSPNSGRVQETQYF
TGTGCCAGTAGTCCCAATAGCGGGAGAGTTCAAGAGACCCAGTACTTC
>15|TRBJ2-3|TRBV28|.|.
CASSLFEGVPGTQYF
TGTGCCAGCAGTTTATTTGAGGGAGTTCCGGGAACGCAGTATTTT
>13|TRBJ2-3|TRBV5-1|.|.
CASSSGSTDTQYF
TGCGCCAGCTCAAGCGGGAGCACAGATACGCAGTATTTT
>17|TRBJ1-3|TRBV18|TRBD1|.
CASSPLVTGVSGNTIYF
TGTGCCAGCTCACCACTGGTAACAGGGGTCTCTGGAAACACCATATATTTT
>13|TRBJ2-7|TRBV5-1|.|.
CASSTRTDYEQYF
TGCGCCAGCAGCACGAGGACAGACTACGAGCAGTACTTC
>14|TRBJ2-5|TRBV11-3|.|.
CASSFRARPETQYF
TGTGCCAGCAGCTTCAGGGCGCGTCCGGAGACCCAGTACTTC
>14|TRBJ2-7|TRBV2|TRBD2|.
CASRISGSTYEQYF
TGTGCCAGCAGGATTAGCGGGAGTACATACGAGCAGTACTTC
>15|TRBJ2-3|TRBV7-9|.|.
CASSLIVGSTDTQYF
TGTGCCAGCAGCTTAATCGTCGGGTCCACAGATACGCAGTATTTT
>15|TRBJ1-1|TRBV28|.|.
CASSPGELLNTEAFF
TGTGCCAGCAGTCCCGGGGAACTGTTGAACACTGAAGCTTTCTTT
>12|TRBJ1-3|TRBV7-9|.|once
CASSPASDTIYF
TGTGCCAGCAGCCCCGCGTCCGACACCATATATTTT
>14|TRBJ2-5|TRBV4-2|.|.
CASSQAGQQETQYF
TGTGCCAGCAGCCAAGCTGGACAACAAGAGACCCAGTACTTC
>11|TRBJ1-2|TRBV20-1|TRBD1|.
CSAEGTVGYTF
TGCAGTGCCGAAGGGACAGTTGGCTACACCTTC
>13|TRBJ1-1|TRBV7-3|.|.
CASSLSRDTEAFF
TGTGCCAGCAGCTTAAGCAGGGACACTGAAGCTTTCTTT
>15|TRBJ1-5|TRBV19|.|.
CASSAGTVSNQPQHF
TGTGCCAGTAGTGCCGGGACGGTGAGCAATCAGCCCCAGCATTTT
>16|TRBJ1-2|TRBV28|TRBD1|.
CASRNKSGTANYGYTF
TGTGCCAGCAGAAACAAATCAGGGACAGCTAACTATGGCTACACCTTC
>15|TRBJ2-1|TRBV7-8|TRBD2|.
CASSLRGSSYNEQFF
TGTGCCAGCAGCTTACGCGGGAGCTCCTACAATGAGCAGTTCTTC
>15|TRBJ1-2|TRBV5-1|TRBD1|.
CASSLGSAGGYGYTF
TGCGCCAGCAGCTTGGGATCGGCAGGGGGTTATGGCTACACCTTC
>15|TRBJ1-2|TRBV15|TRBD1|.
CATSRVWDRDYGYTF
TGTGCCACCAGCAGAGTGTGGGACAGGGACTATGGCTACACCTTC
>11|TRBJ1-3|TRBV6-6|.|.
CASKSGNTIYF
TGTGCCAGCAAATCCGGAAACACCATATATTTT